This T cell receptor beta chain was identified in a study of T cell responses to AZD1222 COVID-19 vaccine. General study results and limits: Repertoires in all cases were sampled only once the peak T cell response had passed. Spike-specific TCR repertoires showed rising breadth and depth after two AZD1222 doses.

Measured with immunoSEQ multiplex PCR; TCRdb has only the in-frame clones, and not every one. The repertoire holds roughly 80,000 clones, with 90% as singletons. Concerning this clone: Antigen specificity is unknown.

Some second doses came at about 4 weeks and others at about 12 weeks; these were pooled. The source material was peripheral blood, sampled 28 days after the second AZD1222 dose. This clonotype originated in an adult who received the AZD1222 COVID-19 vaccine.

In DNA form, the CDR3 reads TGTGCCAGCAGTTTAGCGCATAGAACTGAAGCTTTCTTT. It yields the protein CASSLAHRTEAFF. The J gene is TRBJ1-1, the V gene TRBV12-3 or TRBV12-4; D call uncertain. Trimming took off 0 bases at V and 5 bases at J, with 7 bases between the two ends. This CDR3 contains 13 residues.